The rows below give T cell receptor beta chains drawn from one sample of a study of beta chain features in type 1 diabetes. Assay used: immunoSEQ multiplex PCR; TCRdb lists only in-frame clones, some missing. The table lists about 340,000 clones, roughly 13% of them singletons. The sequenced material came from naive CD4+ T cells from blood. The source is a woman aged 18 to 35 with type 1 diabetes. Both conserved end residues are part of each CDR3. Each record gives: V gene, D gene, J gene, clone size, CDR3 DNA, CDR3 protein. The D gene is left open where the match is weak. A clone size is listed for some rows: how often the clone was seen (once, few, many), or a class if it is expanded.

V: TRBV30
D: .
J: TRBJ2-7
size: few
DNA: TGTGCCTGGAGGTGGGGCCAGGAGCAGTACTTC
CDR3: CAWRWGQEQYF

V: TRBV19
D: .
J: TRBJ1-4
size: .
DNA: TGTGCCAGTAGTGGGCAGGGTCCAACTAATGAAAAACTGTTTTTT
CDR3: CASSGQGPTNEKLFF

V: TRBV7-2
D: TRBD2
J: TRBJ2-1
size: few
DNA: TGTGCCAGCAGCTTAGCGACTAGCGGGCTGGATGAGCAGTTCTTC
CDR3: CASSLATSGLDEQFF

V: TRBV4-3
D: .
J: TRBJ2-1
size: .
DNA: TGCGCCAGCAGCCAAGAGGAGTGGCAGGGCAGTTACAATGAGCAGTTCTTC
CDR3: CASSQEEWQGSYNEQFF

V: TRBV7-2
D: TRBD1
J: TRBJ1-2
size: few
DNA: TGTGCCAGCAGCCGCGAAGGCGGCTGGACAGGGTCTAACTATGGCTACACCTTC
CDR3: CASSREGGWTGSNYGYTF

V: TRBV11-2
D: TRBD1
J: TRBJ2-3
size: few
DNA: TGTGCCAGCAGCTTGACAGGGGGGCGATCGCCCTCCACGGATACGCAGTATTTT
CDR3: CASSLTGGRSPSTDTQYF

V: TRBV9
D: TRBD2
J: TRBJ2-3
size: .
DNA: TGTGCCAGCAGCCCCGACAGAGGACTAGCGGTCACAGATACGCAGTATTTT
CDR3: CASSPDRGLAVTDTQYF

V: TRBV7-2
D: .
J: TRBJ1-4
size: few
DNA: TGTGCCAGCAGCTTAAATCCCGGGGAAAAACTGTTTTTT
CDR3: CASSLNPGEKLFF

V: TRBV11-3
D: .
J: TRBJ2-3
size: few
DNA: TGTGCCAGCAGCTTAGGGTTATCGCCCGGACTTGTTGCAGATACGCAGTATTTT
CDR3: CASSLGLSPGLVADTQYF

V: TRBV15
D: .
J: TRBJ2-7
size: few
DNA: TGTGCCACCAGCAGCGACAGAAGAACCTCCTACGAGCAGTACTTC
CDR3: CATSSDRRTSYEQYF

V: TRBV18
D: .
J: TRBJ1-1
size: .
DNA: TGTGCCAGCTCTCCTGCCCAAGTAGAGAACACTGAAGCTTTCTTT
CDR3: CASSPAQVENTEAFF

V: TRBV14
D: TRBD1
J: TRBJ2-7
size: few
DNA: TGTGCCAGCAGCCCGACCAGGGGGAACGAGCAGTACTTC
CDR3: CASSPTRGNEQYF

V: TRBV7-9
D: .
J: TRBJ2-7
size: few
DNA: TGTGCCAGCAGCTCCGGGACATTTCCCCACGAGCAGTACTTC
CDR3: CASSSGTFPHEQYF

V: TRBV30
D: .
J: TRBJ2-7
size: few
DNA: TGTGCCTGGGGAGGGACCCCCTACGAGCAGTACTTC
CDR3: CAWGGTPYEQYF

V: TRBV28
D: .
J: TRBJ2-7
size: few
DNA: TGTGCCAGCAGTTTGCCGGACAGAACCTACGAGCAGTACTTC
CDR3: CASSLPDRTYEQYF

V: TRBV5-1
D: .
J: TRBJ2-1
size: few
DNA: TGCGCCAGCAGCTTGGAGTCGGGATCCTACAATGAGCAGTTCTTC
CDR3: CASSLESGSYNEQFF

V: TRBV2
D: .
J: TRBJ1-5
size: few
DNA: TGTGCCAGCAGTGATACGTCAGGGATCAATCAGCCCCAGCATTTT
CDR3: CASSDTSGINQPQHF